This T cell receptor beta chain was captured in a study of sequential checkpoint blockade in melanoma. The germline CDR1 and CDR2 sequences are MGHDK and SYGVNS. The germline V and J ends were trimmed by 6 bases and 5 bases, with 11 bases remaining between them. The CDR3 contains 12 residues. Data came from immunoSEQ multiplex PCR; TCRdb stores just in-frame clones and leaves some out. The sample holds roughly 9,800 clones; roughly 77% are singletons and the top ten take roughly an eighth. Treatment given: randomized to nivolumab then ipilimumab (arm A) or the reverse (arm B). The J gene is TRBJ2-7, the V gene TRBV25-1, with D perhaps matching TRBD1 (5 bases). The sequence was obtained from a human donor with melanoma. Sequencing used CD8+ T cells sorted from blood (inferred from file names), obtained from a patient given nivolumab and ipilimumab in sequence. In DNA, the CDR3 is TGTGCCAGCAGCTCCTGGGGCGACGAGCAGTACTTC. Translating gives CASSSWGDEQYF.